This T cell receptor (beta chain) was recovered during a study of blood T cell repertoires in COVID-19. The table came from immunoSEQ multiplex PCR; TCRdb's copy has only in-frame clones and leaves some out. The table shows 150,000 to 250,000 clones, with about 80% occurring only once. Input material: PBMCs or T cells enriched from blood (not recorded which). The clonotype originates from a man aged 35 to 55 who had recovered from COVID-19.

The CDR3 coding sequence is TGCGCCAGCAGCCAGGGACAGGGTAGGACTCAGCCCCAGCATTTT. Translating gives CASSQGQGRTQPQHF. This chain connects TRBV4-1 to TRBJ1-5, with 9 bases fitting TRBD1. The V segment lost 3 bases and the J segment 6 bases; nucleotides outside the gene matches: 6. This CDR3 region has 15 residues. Germline CDR1 reads MGHRA; CDR2 reads YSYEKL.